This T cell receptor (beta chain) was profiled in a study of cytomegalovirus exposure and HLA in healthy donors. About the study: Researchers found that 81% of about 400 genotyped donors fell within the Caucasian-associated ancestry cluster. Study observations and caveats: A later examination showed that TCR association rates differed by HLA locus, with DRB1 most and HLA-C fewest. Whilst most TCR sequences proved rare, a subset of public TCRs occurred across many donors. The HLA-A and HLA-B alleles of most subjects were reportedly predicted accurately from TCR beta sequences.

The V and J ends lost 3 bases and 6 bases, in that order; junction bases with no gene match: 10. Germline CDR1 reads LNHDA; CDR2 reads SQIVND (reference sequence). The CDR3 spans 15 residues. With respect to this clone: What it binds is not known.

The PCR contained 60 Vbeta and 13 Jbeta primers. Repertoires were generated with immunoSEQ multiplex PCR, while TCRdb's copy carries only in-frame clones and drops some. The sample carries 200,000 to 300,000 clones, 84% recorded once. The sequencing sample was made of PBMCs. The receptor was isolated from a woman in her thirties or forties in good health and CMV-seropositive. This rearrangement joins TRBV19 to TRBJ2-7, with 8 bases that match TRBD2. The CDR3 region is CASSIVLAGSGEQYF. CDR3 in DNA: TGTGCCAGTAGTATTGTCCTAGCGGGTTCCGGCGAGCAGTACTTC.